One sample yielded the 31 T cell receptor beta chains listed below, sequenced in a study of blood T cell repertoires in COVID-19. Assay used: immunoSEQ multiplex PCR; TCRdb lists only in-frame clones, some missing. The repertoire includes about 50,000 clones, around four fifths of them detected once, and around 6% sits in the top ten. Sample: peripheral blood. The receptors stem from a woman of 80 years or more with acute or convalescent COVID-19.

This clone was seen once. J is TRBJ1-2 and V is TRBV6-2 or TRBV6-3, with D unresolved. This CDR3 contains 15 residues. Trimming removed 6 bases from V and 4 bases from J, with 18 bases in between. Looked up from germline, CDR1 is MNHEY and CDR2 is SVGEGT. CDR3 in DNA: TGTGCCAGCAGCGAACGAGGAGCCACTACCTATGGCTACACCTTC. Protein sequence: CASSERGATTYGYTF.

This sequence joins TRBV6-5 and TRBJ1-1, with no clear D. Deletions cut 6 bases from V and 1 base from J, with 9 bases between. The CDR3 has 13 residues. Germline values: CDR1 MNHEY, CDR2 SVGAGI. The CDR3 bases are TGTGCCAGCAGCACCACACAGAACACTGAAGCTTTCTTT. This codes for CASSTTQNTEAFF.

The rearrangement joins TRBV7-8 to TRBJ1-1, with TRBD1 as a possible D gene (5 bases). The CDR3 sequence is 15 residues long. Germline V gene sequence: CDR1 SGHVS, CDR2 FQNEAQ. The V and J ends lost 2 bases and 5 bases respectively, with 15 bases between them. The CDR3 DNA follows: TGTGCCAGCAGCTTATTCCAAGGAGGGGAAACTGAAGCTTTCTTT. Translated: CASSLFQGGETEAFF.

J is TRBJ1-5 and V is TRBV10-1, with D unresolved. The CDR3 consists of 13 residues. Per the germline V gene, CDR1 is WNHNN and CDR2 is SYGVQD (reference sequence). V was trimmed by 3 bases and J by 0 bases, leaving 3 bases between them. CDR3 loop: CASSDNSNQPQHF. The CDR3, as DNA: TGCGCCAGCAGTGATAATAGCAATCAGCCCCAGCATTTT.

The chain recombines TRBV3-1 (or the pseudogene TRBV3-2) with TRBJ1-1; 9 nucleotides align to TRBD1. The CDR3 has 15 residues. After removal of 2 bases from V and 6 bases from J, the junction contained 7 bases not matched to a gene. Looked up from germline, CDR1 is LGHDT and CDR2 is YNNKEL (reference sequence). The CDR3 DNA sequence: TGTGCCAGCAGCCAACTAGACAGGGGGGGATCTGAAGCTTTCTTT. Translated, it gives CASSQLDRGGSEAFF.

The chain links TRBV5-1 to TRBJ2-1; 8 nucleotides agree with TRBD1. The CDR3 sequence is 16 residues long. V lost 0 bases and J lost 0; bases outside the gene matches: 2. Per germline, CDR1 SGHRS and CDR2 YFSETQ. The CDR3 spells CASSLGQGSSYNEQFF. CDR3 bases: TGCGCCAGCAGCTTGGGACAGGGGAGCTCCTACAATGAGCAGTTCTTC.

The genes are TRBV20-1 and TRBJ1-2; D is unclear. V dropped 2 bases and J dropped 8 bases, with 9 bases sitting between them. The CDR3 has 11 amino acids. Germline lookup yields CDR1 DFQATT and CDR2 SNEGSKA (reference sequence). The CDR3 region has the DNA TGCAGTGCTAGAAACTTTGCGGGCTACACCTTC. This encodes CSARNFAGYTF.

This chain joins TRBV3-1 (or the pseudogene TRBV3-2) and TRBJ2-5; 7 bases line up with TRBD2. The CDR3 runs 15 residues. CDR1 and CDR2 (germline): LGHDT, YNNKEL (reference sequence). The J segment lost 5 bases and the V segment lost 1 base, leaving 7 bases of the junction unmatched. CDR3 sequence (DNA): TGTGCCAGCAGCCAAGTGAGGGGTAGCGGGGAGACCCAGTACTTC. It encodes CASSQVRGSGETQYF.

This chain joins TRBV5-6 and TRBJ1-6, with 9 bases that match TRBD1. V was clipped by 3 bases and J by 14 bases; unmatched bases: 15. The CDR3 is 16 residues long. CDR1 is SGHDT and CDR2 is YYEEEE in the germline V gene. CDR3 in amino acids: CASSYKIGTGLITLHF. The CDR3 bases are TGTGCCAGCAGCTATAAAATCGGGACAGGGCTGATCACCCTCCACTTT.

The chain joins TRBV27 to TRBJ2-5; 8 bases are shared with TRBD2. J lost 5 bases, V lost 6 bases, and 23 bases had no gene match. CDR1 is MNHEY, CDR2 SMNVEV, per germline (reference sequence). This CDR3 has 19 amino acids. This CDR3 reads CASSRHNLARGGRVETQYF. The CDR3 bases are TGTGCCAGCAGCCGACATAACCTAGCACGGGGGGGGCGCGTTGAGACCCAGTACTTC.

The V and J genes are TRBV14 and TRBJ2-7; 8 bases align to TRBD1. CDR1 SGHDN and CDR2 FVKESK come from the germline V gene. V lost 1 base and J lost 3; bases outside the gene matches: 11. The CDR3 contains 17 residues. The CDR3, as DNA: TGTGCCAGCAGCCAAGGAGGCAGGGGGCATTACGACTACGAGCAGTACTTC. It specifies CASSQGGRGHYDYEQYF.

The chain recombines TRBV5-1 with TRBJ1-2, with D perhaps matching TRBD1 (6 bases). Germline V gene lookup returns CDR1 SGHRS and CDR2 YFSETQ. V dropped 3 bases and J dropped 8 bases, with 20 bases sitting between them. The CDR3 contains 15 residues. The CDR3 spells CASSSQLGGLEGYTF. Written as DNA, the CDR3 is TGCGCCAGCAGCTCCCAGCTAGGGGGTCTAGAGGGCTACACCTTC.

A word on this clone: Additional DNA sequences in this sample encode the identical CDR3. V and J are TRBV27 and TRBJ2-3; D perhaps matches TRBD2 (7 bases). The germline CDR1 and CDR2 sequences are MNHEY and SMNVEV (reference sequence). The CDR3 runs to 16 residues. V was clipped by 3 bases and J by 0 bases, with 13 bases between them. DNA for the CDR3: TGTGCCAGCAGTTTTTCGGGGGGCACTAGCACAGATACGCAGTATTTT. It translates to CASSFSGGTSTDTQYF.

V is TRBV2 and J is TRBJ2-7; D is perhaps TRBD1 (6 bases). Trimming cost V 4 bases and J 1 base, with 8 bases left between them. Germline CDR1 SNHLY, CDR2 FYNNEI. CDR3 length equals 13 residues. This CDR3 reads CASSGDTSYEQYF. The DNA of the CDR3 is TGTGCCAGCAGTGGGGACACGTCCTACGAGCAGTACTTC.

This clone was recorded a few times. The rearrangement links TRBV5-1 to TRBJ1-6; D is unresolved. From germline, CDR1 is SGHRS and CDR2 YFSETQ. V was cut by 4 bases and J by 13 bases, with 18 bases left in between. CDR3 length equals 14 residues. CDR3 amino acids: CASSPVGRSSPLHF. The CDR3 coding sequence is TGCGCCAGCAGCCCGGTGGGCAGGTCTTCTCCCCTCCACTTT.

The chain employs TRBV6-5 and TRBJ1-5; D gene uncertain. The CDR3 runs to 13 residues. V lost 6 bases to trimming and J lost 7 bases, with 13 bases between them. CDR1 and CDR2 (germline): MNHEY, SVGAGI. The CDR3 is CASSLLLLQPQHF. The CDR3 DNA reads as TGTGCCAGCAGCCTTTTGTTGTTGCAGCCCCAGCATTTT.

This rearrangement joins TRBV15 to TRBJ1-4; D is unclear. There are 15 residues in the CDR3. V dropped 0 bases and J dropped 7 bases, with 12 bases sitting between them. Per germline, CDR1 LNHNV and CDR2 YYDKDF (reference sequence). The CDR3 loop is CATSREAISGEKLFF. CDR3 DNA sequence: TGTGCCACCAGCAGAGAGGCCATTTCGGGTGAAAAACTGTTTTTT. Full variable domain (rest looked up from reference TRBV15 and TRBJ1-4): DAMVIQNPRYQVTQFGKPVTLSCSQTLNHNVMYWYQQKSSQAPKLLFHYYDKDFNNEADTPDNFQSRRPNTSFCFLDIRSPGLGDTAMYLCATSREAISGEKLFFGSGTQLSVL.

V is TRBV5-1 and J is TRBJ1-4; 8 positions match TRBD1. Germline loops: CDR1 SGHRS, CDR2 YFSETQ. The CDR3 has 14 residues. Trimming removed 3 bases from V and 12 bases from J; junction bases left unmatched: 10. CDR3 amino acids: CASSYDLDRGELFF. In nucleotides, the CDR3 is TGCGCCAGCAGCTACGACCTCGACAGGGGAGAACTGTTTTTT.

The chain links TRBV27 to TRBJ1-6, with D possibly TRBD1 on 5 matching bases. From germline, CDR1 is MNHEY and CDR2 SMNVEV (reference sequence). The V end was cut by 1 base, the J end by 2 bases, with 6 bases between. The CDR3 is 15 amino acids. The CDR3 region is CASSLWTTYNSPLHF. The DNA for the CDR3 is TGTGCCAGCAGTTTATGGACAACCTATAATTCACCCCTCCACTTT.

The chain carries TRBV18 and TRBJ1-2; D might be TRBD1 (5 bases). Germline loops: CDR1 KGHSH, CDR2 LQKENI. The CDR3 sequence is 15 residues long. Trimming cost V 1 base and J 8 bases, with 17 bases left between them. CDR3 sequence (DNA): TGTGCCAGCTCACCACTCGTCCAGGGAGGTATGGGCTACACCTTC. As protein: CASSPLVQGGMGYTF.

The chain recombines TRBV5-1 with TRBJ1-5; no clear D gene. The germline CDR1 and CDR2 sequences are SGHRS and YFSETQ. The CDR3 has 16 amino acids. The V and J ends lost 0 bases and 0 bases respectively, with 10 bases between them. CDR3 DNA: TGCGCCAGCAGCTTGGTGGGAGGCTATAGCAATCAGCCCCAGCATTTT. Translation: CASSLVGGYSNQPQHF. The full variable domain, in which reference TRBV5-1 and TRBJ1-5 provide the parts outside the CDR3, is KAGVTQTPRYLIKTRGQQVTLSCSPISGHRSVSWYQQTPGQGLQFLFEYFSETQRNKGNFPGRFSGRQFSNSRSEMNVSTLELGDSALYLCASSLVGGYSNQPQHFGDGTRLSIL.

The rearrangement joins TRBV30 to TRBJ2-3; a weak D match, TRBD2 (7 bases). The CDR3 has 15 amino acids. V shed 2 bases and J shed 2 bases, with 14 bases lying between them. The V gene's germline CDR1 is GTSNPN and CDR2 SVGIG (reference sequence). Here the CDR3 DNA reads TGTGCCTGGAGTACGGGGGGCGGCCTCACAGATACGCAGTATTTT. Its translation: CAWSTGGGLTDTQYF. The complete variable domain, with remaining parts taken from reference TRBV30 and TRBJ2-3, reads SQTIHQWPATLVQPVGSPLSLECTVEGTSNPNLYWYRQAAGRGLQLLFYSVGIGQISSEVPQNLSASRPQDRQFILSSKKLLLSDSGFYLCAWSTGGGLTDTQYFGPGTRLTVL.

The chain links TRBV5-1 to TRBJ2-3, with a possible D match to TRBD2 (5 bases). Looked up from germline, CDR1 is SGHRS and CDR2 is YFSETQ. CDR3 length equals 14 residues. V lost 3 bases and J 2 bases, leaving 10 bases between the germline ends. The CDR3 spells CASSSPDYTDTQYF. CDR3 nucleotide sequence: TGCGCCAGCAGCTCTCCAGACTACACAGATACGCAGTATTTT.

The chain couples TRBV21-1 to TRBJ2-3; the table calls TRBD2, which could not be checked here. TRBV21-1 is a listed pseudogene. The CDR3 is 17 amino acids. The CDR3 reads CASRRIAGGRDTDTQYF. The CDR3 bases are TGTGCCAGCCGTCGGATAGCGGGGGGGCGCGACACAGATACGCAGTATTTT.

This chain uses TRBV7-9 with TRBJ1-3; D remains ambiguous. The CDR3 covers 15 residues. The V end lost 3 bases, the J end lost 1 base, and 10 bases lay between the germline ends. CDR1 is SEHNR and CDR2 is FQNEAQ in the germline V gene (reference sequence). DNA for the CDR3: TGTGCCAGCAGCTTTCGCGGTGGGTCTGGAAACACCATATATTTT. Translation: CASSFRGGSGNTIYF.

The chain couples TRBV2 to TRBJ1-6, with a possible D match to TRBD1 (5 bases). Trimming cost V 2 bases and J 10 bases, with 15 bases left between them. The germline gives CDR1 SNHLY, CDR2 FYNNEI. The CDR3 is 15 amino acids. DNA for the CDR3: TGTGCCAGCAGTGAAAGACAGCCCCTGGGGTCACCCCTCCACTTT. Amino acids: CASSERQPLGSPLHF. Using reference TRBV2 and TRBJ1-6 for the parts outside the CDR3, the full variable domain is EPEVTQTPSHQVTQMGQEVILRCVPISNHLYFYWYRQILGQKVEFLVSFYNNEISEKSEIFDDQFSVERPDGSNFTLKIRSTKLEDSAMYFCASSERQPLGSPLHFGNGTRLTVT.

The rearrangement links TRBV5-1 to TRBJ2-5; TRBD1 matches at 9 bases. The CDR3 extends over 15 amino acids. Germline lookup yields CDR1 SGHRS and CDR2 YFSETQ. V trimming: 0 bases; J trimming: 2 bases; junction bases outside the gene matches: 2. DNA of the CDR3: TGCGCCAGCAGCTTGGAGGGACAGGGTCAAGAGACCCAGTACTTC. Translated: CASSLEGQGQETQYF.

The J gene is TRBJ2-3, the V gene TRBV19; 8 bases line up with TRBD1. This CDR3 has 15 amino acids. Trimming at V came to 7 bases and at J to 0 bases, leaving 6 bases not matched to a gene. The germline CDR1 and CDR2 sequences are LNHDA and SQIVND (reference sequence). The CDR3 region is CASTLDRGSTDTQYF. CDR3 nucleotides: TGTGCCAGTACCCTAGACAGGGGAAGCACAGATACGCAGTATTTT. The entire variable domain, with the rest obtained from reference TRBV19 and TRBJ2-3, is as follows: DGGITQSPKYLFRKEGQNVTLSCEQNLNHDAMYWYRQDPGQGLRLIYYSQIVNDFQKGDIAEGYSVSREKKESFPLTVTSAQKNPTAFYLCASTLDRGSTDTQYFGPGTRLTVL.

This chain connects TRBV7-6 to TRBJ1-1; D possibly corresponds to TRBD1 (6 bases). This CDR3 has 15 residues. Germline-derived CDR1 and CDR2 are SGHVS and FNYEAQ. V was pared by 2 bases and J by 2 bases, with 12 bases between. The CDR3 here is CASSLTAGGNTEAFF. For the CDR3, the DNA is TGTGCCAGCAGCTTAACGGCGGGGGGCAACACTGAAGCTTTCTTT.

The chain joins TRBV15 to TRBJ2-5; 7 nucleotides line up with TRBD2. J was trimmed by 1 base and V by 0 bases; bases with no gene match: 2. The CDR3 extends over 15 amino acids. Germline CDR1 reads LNHNV; CDR2 reads YYDKDF (reference sequence). The CDR3 loop is CATSREASGQETQYF. The CDR3 bases are TGTGCCACCAGCAGAGAGGCTAGCGGCCAAGAGACCCAGTACTTC.

The chain employs TRBV4-1 and TRBJ1-2, with 7 bases identical to TRBD1. Unmatched junction bases numbered 8, after V lost 3 bases and J lost 4 bases. The germline CDR1 and CDR2 sequences are MGHRA and YSYEKL. The CDR3 runs to 15 residues. CDR3 nucleotide sequence: TGCGCCAGCAGCCAGGGCGTACAGGGGTCCTATGGCTACACCTTC. It encodes CASSQGVQGSYGYTF.